This TCR beta chain was profiled in a study of CD8 T cells in ankylosing spondylitis. Regarding the study as a whole: The authors reported significant enrichment of disease-linked clones in matched ankylosing spondylitis synovial fluid.

This clonotype was detected a few times. The antigen is not known. A quantitative 5'-RACE method, one with molecular barcodes, was used to make TCR beta libraries. From the 5' RACE reads, TCRdb called clonotypes with MiXCR, one entry per CDR3 protein. The sample has a few hundred thousand distinct CDR3 sequences; over 15% are singletons. CDR3 length: 16 amino acids. Germline-derived CDR1 and CDR2 are SNHLY and FYNNEI. Trimming cost V 3 bases and J 6 bases, with 18 bases left between them. The sample taken for sequencing was blood, either unsorted or a sorted T cell fraction (not recorded which). The gene calls are TRBV2 and TRBJ2-1, with D possibly matching TRBD2 (6 bases). The receptor was derived from a male donor with ankylosing spondylitis or in good health (not recorded which). CDR3 bases: TGTGCCAGCAGTGATTCGGCGAGGGACTTGGGCAATGAGCAGTTCTTC. Residues: CASSDSARDLGNEQFF.